The entry that follows covers one T cell receptor (beta chain) sequence. Antigen specificity is unknown. cDNA was produced in eight separate reactions per sample. TCRdb reanalyzed the 5' RACE reads and collapses them to one entry per CDR3 protein, without DNA. This table lists 300,000 to 400,000 distinct CDR3 sequences. This entry comes from a study of monozygotic twins with inflammatory bowel disease. Germline assignment: CDR1 SEHNR and CDR2 FQNEAQ (reference sequence). This CDR3 is 17 amino acids long. Study outcomes and limitations: Relative clonotype sharing with others was diminished in IBD patients versus healthy twins, particularly with disease activity.

What was sequenced was blood. This sequence originates from a human donor with ulcerative colitis or Crohn's disease, or a healthy co-twin of an affected twin (not recorded which). The chain links TRBV7-9 to TRBJ2-4; there is no DNA to check the TCRdb D call of TRBD1. CDR3 residues: CASSQGQGAEAKNIQYF.